The 20 T cell receptor beta chains below all came from one sample that was sequenced in a study of technical replicates of blood from a handful of donors. Sequenced by immunoSEQ multiplex PCR; TCRdb stores in-frame clones only, minus some. The sample lists 76,000 or so clones, 80% to 90% occurring once. The specimen was PBMCs. These receptors all come from a human donor in good health. Some clones in this sample may be carry-over from other donors' samples.

V is TRBV7-2 and J is TRBJ2-1; TRBD1 matches at 7 bases. Germline assignment: CDR1 SGHTA and CDR2 FQGNSA. J lost 3 bases, V lost 5 bases, and 7 bases had no gene match. The CDR3 runs 15 residues. In nucleotides, the CDR3 is TGTGCCAGCAGCAAGGACAGGCGACGCTACAATGAGCAGTTCTTC. Translating it yields CASSKDRRRYNEQFF.

The chain combines TRBV5-1 with TRBJ2-5; possible D gene TRBD1, 5 bases. The V and J ends lost 5 bases and 3 bases respectively, with 11 bases between them. Germline V lookup: CDR1 SGHRS, CDR2 YFSETQ. This CDR3 has 13 residues. The CDR3 bases are TGCGCCAGCAGGGTAGGGGTAGAAGAGACCCAGTACTTC. This sequence encodes CASRVGVEETQYF.

This chain joins TRBV7-2 and TRBJ2-5, with no clear D. The CDR3 is 13 amino acids. Germline V gene sequence: CDR1 SGHTA, CDR2 FQGNSA. Trimming stripped 6 bases from V and 2 bases from J, with 10 bases between. The CDR3 DNA is TGTGCCAGCAGACCTGGAGCACAAGAGACCCAGTACTTC. It encodes CASRPGAQETQYF.

The V and J genes are TRBV5-8 and TRBJ1-5, with 7 bases aligning to TRBD1. The junction had 17 bases not matched to a gene; V was cut back by 4 bases and J by 1 base. The CDR3 is 19 amino acids. Germline CDR1 is SGHTS and CDR2 is YDEGEE. Here the CDR3 reads CASSGRLQGIGLSNQPQHF. The CDR3 DNA reads as TGTGCCAGCAGCGGGAGGCTACAGGGGATCGGTCTAAGCAATCAGCCCCAGCATTTT.

This clone was seen a single time. J is TRBJ2-7 and V is TRBV6-5; D gene unclear. V shed 6 bases and J shed 2 bases, with 5 bases lying between them. Germline-derived CDR1 and CDR2 are MNHEY and SVGAGI. This CDR3 is 11 amino acids long. CDR3 sequence (DNA): TGTGCCAGCAGGTCAGCCTACGAGCAGTACTTC. Protein: CASRSAYEQYF.

This clone was picked up a small number of times. The V gene is TRBV7-2, the J gene TRBJ2-5; the match to TRBD2 covers 12 bases. This CDR3 has 16 residues. The trim removed 3 bases at V and 2 bases at J, leaving 4 bases unmatched. Germline values: CDR1 SGHTA, CDR2 FQGNSA. The CDR3 here is CASSFDGTSGQETQYF. The DNA for the CDR3 is TGTGCCAGCAGCTTCGATGGGACTAGCGGGCAAGAGACCCAGTACTTC.

J is TRBJ1-2 and V is TRBV6-5; D gene unclear. There are 12 residues in the CDR3. Trimming cost V 8 bases and J 0 bases, with 7 bases left between them. Germline values: CDR1 MNHEY, CDR2 SVGAGI. The CDR3 DNA reads as TGTGCCAGCGCCAGAACTAACTATGGCTACACCTTC. Translated, it gives CASARTNYGYTF.

The CDR3 DNA is TGTGCCAGCAGGAACAGGGGGCAAGGAAACACCATATATTTT. Translated: CASRNRGQGNTIYF. The rearrangement links TRBV2 to TRBJ1-3; 9 nucleotides line up with TRBD1. This CDR3 comprises 14 residues. V lost 6 bases, J lost 4 bases, and 4 bases stayed unmatched. From germline, CDR1 is SNHLY and CDR2 FYNNEI.

The rearrangement uses TRBV10-3 and TRBJ2-3; D is possibly TRBD1 (7 bases). Germline CDR1 reads ENHRY; CDR2 reads SYGVKD. V shed 9 bases and J shed 6 bases, with 16 bases lying between them. CDR3 length: 13 residues. The chain's CDR3 is CAIGGTATDTQYF. Written as DNA, the CDR3 is TGTGCCATAGGAGGGACAGCCACCGATACGCAGTATTTT.

This clone appeared a single time. The rearrangement joins TRBV6-5 to TRBJ2-7; TRBD1 might be the D (6 bases). V lost 5 bases, J lost 4 bases, and 12 bases lay in between. CDR1 MNHEY and CDR2 SVGAGI come from the germline V gene. The CDR3 sequence is 13 residues long. CDR3 coding DNA: TGTGCCAGCAGTCCAACAGGGCCTTACGAGCAGTACTTC. Its protein is CASSPTGPYEQYF.

The chain carries TRBV11-2 and TRBJ1-6; TRBD1 agrees at 7 bases. Trimming cost V 3 bases and J 4 bases; bases outside gene matches: 3. The CDR3 loop spans 15 amino acids. The V gene's germline CDR1 is SGHAT and CDR2 FQNNGV. The CDR3 here is CASSLGTDYNSPLHF. In DNA, the CDR3 is TGTGCCAGCAGCTTGGGGACAGATTATAATTCACCCCTCCACTTT.

This clone was recorded only once. The rearrangement joins TRBV5-6 to TRBJ2-7, with D perhaps TRBD1 (6 bases). Trimming cost V 4 bases and J 7 bases, with 18 bases left between them. CDR1 and CDR2 (germline): SGHDT, YYEEEE. The CDR3 has 14 residues. CDR3 nucleotide sequence: TGTGCCAGCAGCCGCGAACAGGGTCTGGGGGAGCAGTACTTC. This gives the protein CASSREQGLGEQYF.

The chain carries TRBV6-6 and TRBJ1-6; 10 positions match TRBD1. V was pared by 7 bases and J by 9 bases, with 6 bases of the junction left unmatched. The CDR3 runs 14 residues. Germline-derived CDR1 and CDR2 are MNHNY and SVGAGI (reference sequence). CDR3 bases: TGTGCCAGCAATCAGAGGGACAGGGGTTCACCCCTCCACTTT. Amino acid sequence: CASNQRDRGSPLHF.

The chain has TRBV6-5 and TRBJ2-2; D unclear. V lost 6 bases to trimming and J lost 8 bases, with 13 bases between them. Germline V lookup: CDR1 MNHEY, CDR2 SVGAGI. The CDR3 has 13 residues. The CDR3 nucleotides are TGTGCCAGCAGAATCATTCCGAGGGGGGAGCTGTTTTTT. Amino acid sequence: CASRIIPRGELFF.

The chain carries TRBV6-5 and TRBJ2-5, with D unclear. Trimming took 4 bases from V and 7 from J, leaving 10 bases between them. This CDR3 contains 12 residues. CDR1 is MNHEY and CDR2 is SVGAGI in the germline V gene. This CDR3 is CASSFIRGTQYF. The CDR3 bases are TGTGCCAGCAGTTTTATTCGCGGGACCCAGTACTTC.

This clone was observed once. V is TRBV5-1 and J is TRBJ2-1; 9 positions agree with TRBD2. The CDR3 contains 17 residues. Losses at the gene ends were 3 bases for V and 7 bases for J; bases not matched to a gene: 14. The germline V gene has CDR1 SGHRS and CDR2 YFSETQ. This CDR3 reads CASSSNSGSASGNEQFF. The CDR3, as DNA: TGCGCCAGCAGCTCAAATAGCGGGAGCGCCTCTGGAAATGAGCAGTTCTTC.

CDR3 in DNA: TGTGCCAGCAGCTTAGCAGCTAGAGACAATGAGCAGTTCTTC. Protein product: CASSLAARDNEQFF. The genes are TRBV7-8 and TRBJ2-1; no firm D call. Germline V lookup: CDR1 SGHVS, CDR2 FQNEAQ. The length of the CDR3 is 14 residues. With 0 bases removed from V and 5 bases from J, the gap between germline ends came to 8 bases. The variable domain in full, completed from reference TRBV7-8 and TRBJ2-1, reads GAGVSQSPRYKVAKRGQDVALRCDPISGHVSLFWYQQALGQGPEFLTYFQNEAQLDKSGLPSDRFFAERPEGSVSTLKIQRTQQEDSAVYLCASSLAARDNEQFFGPGTRLTVL.

The chain recombines TRBV19 with TRBJ2-4; 7 bases are a match to TRBD1. The CDR3 extends over 15 amino acids. V shed 4 bases, J shed 0 bases, and the junction held 3 bases outside the gene matches. Germline lookup yields CDR1 LNHDA and CDR2 SQIVND (reference sequence). The CDR3 loop is CASSTGQLAKNIQYF. CDR3 DNA: TGTGCCAGTAGTACGGGACAGCTAGCCAAAAACATTCAGTACTTC.

This chain's CDR3 is CASSPRAGETQYF. The CDR3 DNA sequence: TGTGCCAGCAGCCCGAGGGCCGGAGAGACCCAGTACTTC. The chain links TRBV7-2 to TRBJ2-5; perhaps TRBD2 as D (5 bases). Looked up from germline, CDR1 is SGHTA and CDR2 is FQGNSA. The germline V and J ends were trimmed by 5 bases and 4 bases, with 11 bases remaining between them. The CDR3 totals 13 residues.

The rearrangement joins TRBV7-2 to TRBJ1-5; D may be TRBD1 (5 bases). The V end lost 1 base, the J end lost 1 base, and 8 bases lay between the germline ends. From germline, CDR1 is SGHTA and CDR2 FQGNSA. The CDR3 is 15 amino acids. The CDR3 DNA sequence: TGTGCCAGCAGCTTAGTGGGGGGAAGCAATCAGCCCCAGCATTTT. It translates to CASSLVGGSNQPQHF. Together with reference TRBV7-2 and TRBJ1-5, the CDR3 gives the full variable domain: GAGVSQSPSNKVTEKGKDVELRCDPISGHTALYWYRQSLGQGLEFLIYFQGNSAPDKSGLPSDRFSAERTGGSVSTLTIQRTQQEDSAVYLCASSLVGGSNQPQHFGDGTRLSIL.